This T cell receptor beta chain was obtained from a study of T cells after yellow fever vaccination. CDR1 is SEHNR and CDR2 is FQNEAQ in the germline V gene (reference sequence). The CDR3 length is 11 residues. Trimming stripped 6 bases from V and 9 bases from J, with 9 bases between. Making TCR cDNA involved 5'RACE template switching, which added UMIs and a universal primer site. TCRdb itself ran the 5' RACE reads through MiXCR, one entry per CDR3 protein. The data show hundreds of thousands of distinct CDR3 sequences, around an eighth seen once. This rearrangement joins TRBV7-9 to TRBJ2-1; tentative D call: TRBD1 (5 bases). The TCR comes from a man aged 25-45 years who received the YFV17D yellow fever vaccine. This specimen consisted of PBMCs, obtained on the day of the yellow fever booster vaccination. In DNA form, the CDR3 reads TGTGCCAGCAGTCTGCAGGGTGAGCAGTTCTTC. Translated, it gives CASSLQGEQFF.